This T cell receptor (beta chain) was obtained from a study of blood T cell repertoires in COVID-19. Turning to the study itself: The United States, Italy and Spain provided the acute and convalescent COVID-19 samples. PBMCs, B-cell-depleted T cells, or T cells were the source of the cDNA or gDNA that made up the material.

As originally analysed: By means of reference gene primer amplification, nucleated cell counts were estimated. Clones were read by immunoSEQ multiplex PCR, and TCRdb kept only the in-frame ones, dropping some. That table gives V, J and clone size, and the DNA gave D and trimming. The data hold roughly 9,200 clones, with 80% to 90% observed a single time. CDR1 is SGHRS and CDR2 is YFSETQ in the germline V gene. Trimming removed 7 bases from V and 2 bases from J; junction bases left unmatched: 10. The CDR3 sequence is 17 residues long. This clonotype was sampled from a man aged 55 to 70 with active COVID-19. Sequencing was performed on peripheral blood. The chain employs TRBV5-1 and TRBJ1-3; 12 bases agree with TRBD1. The CDR3 DNA reads TGCGCCAGCGGCGAATTGGGACAGGGGGCGACTGGAAACACCATATATTTT. This codes for CASGELGQGATGNTIYF.